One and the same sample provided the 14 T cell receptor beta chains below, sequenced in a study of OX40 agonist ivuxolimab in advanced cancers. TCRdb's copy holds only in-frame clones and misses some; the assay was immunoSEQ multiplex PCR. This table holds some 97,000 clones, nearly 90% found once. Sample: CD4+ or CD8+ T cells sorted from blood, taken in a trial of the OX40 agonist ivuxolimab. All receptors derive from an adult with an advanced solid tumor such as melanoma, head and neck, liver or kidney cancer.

The CDR3 loop is CASSLGGQLNEQFF. CDR3 DNA sequence: TGCGCCAGCAGCTTGGGGGGACAGCTCAATGAGCAGTTCTTC. The V and J genes are TRBV5-1 and TRBJ2-1, with 7 bases aligning to TRBD1. The germline gives CDR1 SGHRS, CDR2 YFSETQ. The ends lost 0 bases at V and 6 bases at J; junction bases unmatched: 3. The CDR3 consists of 14 residues.

The CDR3 sequence: CASSADRSSYNSPLHF. The CDR3, as DNA: TGTGCCAGCAGTGCCGACAGGAGCTCCTATAATTCACCCCTCCACTTT. The rearrangement links TRBV6-1 to TRBJ1-6; D may be TRBD1 (6 bases). Germline V lookup: CDR1 MNHNS, CDR2 SASEGT. V was shortened by 4 bases and J by 0 bases, with 10 bases between the two germline ends. The length of the CDR3 is 16 residues.

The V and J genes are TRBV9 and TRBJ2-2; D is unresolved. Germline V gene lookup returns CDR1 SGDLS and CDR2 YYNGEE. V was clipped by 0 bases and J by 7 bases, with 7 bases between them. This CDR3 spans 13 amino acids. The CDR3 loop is CASSVVLDGELFF. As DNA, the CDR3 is TGTGCCAGCAGCGTAGTACTGGACGGGGAGCTGTTTTTT. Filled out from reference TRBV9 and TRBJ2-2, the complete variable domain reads DSGVTQTPKHLITATGQRVTLRCSPRSGDLSVYWYQQSLDQGLQFLIQYYNGEERAKGNILERFSAQQFPDLHSELNLSSLELGDSALYFCASSVVLDGELFFGEGSRLTVL.

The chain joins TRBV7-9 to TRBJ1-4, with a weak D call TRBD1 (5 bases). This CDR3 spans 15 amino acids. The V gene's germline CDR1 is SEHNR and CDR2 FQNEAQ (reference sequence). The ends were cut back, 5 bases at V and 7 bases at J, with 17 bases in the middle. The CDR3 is CASSPGAGRTEKLFF. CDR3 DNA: TGTGCCAGCAGCCCCGGGGCAGGCCGAACTGAAAAACTGTTTTTT.

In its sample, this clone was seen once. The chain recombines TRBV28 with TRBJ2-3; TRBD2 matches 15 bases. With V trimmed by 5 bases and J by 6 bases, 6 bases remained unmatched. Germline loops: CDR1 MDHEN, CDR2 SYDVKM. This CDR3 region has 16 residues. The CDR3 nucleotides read TGTGCCAGCAGTCGAGGACTAGCGGGGGGGGAGGATACGCAGTATTTT. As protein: CASSRGLAGGEDTQYF.

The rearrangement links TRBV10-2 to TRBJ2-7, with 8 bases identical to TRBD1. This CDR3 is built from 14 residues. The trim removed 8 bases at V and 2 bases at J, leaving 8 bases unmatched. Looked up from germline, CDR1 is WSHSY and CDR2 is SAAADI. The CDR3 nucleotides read TGCGCCAGCCAACCCCGACAGGGGACCTACGAGCAGTACTTC. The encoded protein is CASQPRQGTYEQYF.

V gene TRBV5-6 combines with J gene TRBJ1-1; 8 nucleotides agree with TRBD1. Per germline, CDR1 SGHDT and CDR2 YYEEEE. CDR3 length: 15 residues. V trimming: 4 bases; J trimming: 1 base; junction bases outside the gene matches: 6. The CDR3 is CASSPGTGKNTEAFF. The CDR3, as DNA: TGTGCCAGCAGCCCCGGGACAGGCAAGAACACTGAAGCTTTCTTT.

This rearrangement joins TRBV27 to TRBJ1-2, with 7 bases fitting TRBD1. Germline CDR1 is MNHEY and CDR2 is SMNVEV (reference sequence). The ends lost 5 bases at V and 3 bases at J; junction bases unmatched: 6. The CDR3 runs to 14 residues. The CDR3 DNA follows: TGTGCCAGCAGTACGCAGGGGGGGGACTATGGCTACACCTTC. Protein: CASSTQGGDYGYTF.

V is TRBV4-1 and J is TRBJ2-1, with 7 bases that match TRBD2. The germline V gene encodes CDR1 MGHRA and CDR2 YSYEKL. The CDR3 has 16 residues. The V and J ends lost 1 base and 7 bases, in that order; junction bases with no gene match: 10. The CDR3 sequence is CASSQVTSERRNEQFF. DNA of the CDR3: TGCGCCAGCAGCCAAGTAACTAGCGAAAGAAGGAATGAGCAGTTCTTC.

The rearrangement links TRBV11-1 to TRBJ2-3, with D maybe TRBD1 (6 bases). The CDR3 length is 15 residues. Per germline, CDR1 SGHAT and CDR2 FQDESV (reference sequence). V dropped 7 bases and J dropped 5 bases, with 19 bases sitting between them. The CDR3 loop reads CASTPHRVEGDTQYF. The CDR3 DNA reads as TGTGCCAGCACCCCTCACAGGGTCGAGGGAGATACGCAGTATTTT.

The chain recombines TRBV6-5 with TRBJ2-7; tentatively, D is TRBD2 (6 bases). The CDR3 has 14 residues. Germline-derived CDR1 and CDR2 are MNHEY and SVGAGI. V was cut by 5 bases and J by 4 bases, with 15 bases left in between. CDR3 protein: CASSDRGTSYEQYF. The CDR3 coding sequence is TGTGCCAGCAGTGATAGAGGGACTTCATACGAGCAGTACTTC.

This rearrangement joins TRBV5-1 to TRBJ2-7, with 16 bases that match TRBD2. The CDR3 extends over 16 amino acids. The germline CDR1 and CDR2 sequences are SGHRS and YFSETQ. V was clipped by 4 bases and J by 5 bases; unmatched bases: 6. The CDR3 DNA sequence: TGCGCCAGCAGCCCGGGACTAGCGGGAGGGCCGGACGAGCAGTACTTC. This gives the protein CASSPGLAGGPDEQYF.

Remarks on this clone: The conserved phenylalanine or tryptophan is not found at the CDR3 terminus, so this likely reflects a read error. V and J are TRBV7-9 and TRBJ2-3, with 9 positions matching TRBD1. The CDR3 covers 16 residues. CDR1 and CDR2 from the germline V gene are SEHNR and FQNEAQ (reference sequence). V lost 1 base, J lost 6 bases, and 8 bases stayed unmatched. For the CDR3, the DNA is TGTGCCAGCAGCTTAGGAAGGACAGGGGATTCGGATACGCAGTATCTT. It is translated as CASSLGRTGDSDTQYL.

CDR3 nucleotide sequence: TGTGCCAGCAGTTTCGGACAGGGGAACACCATATATTTT. It encodes CASSFGQGNTIYF. This chain links TRBV27 with TRBJ1-3, with 9 nucleotides matching TRBD1. With 3 bases clipped from V and 7 bases from J, the junction kept 1 base outside the gene matches. The CDR3 runs 13 residues. Germline V gives CDR1 MNHEY, CDR2 SMNVEV (reference sequence).